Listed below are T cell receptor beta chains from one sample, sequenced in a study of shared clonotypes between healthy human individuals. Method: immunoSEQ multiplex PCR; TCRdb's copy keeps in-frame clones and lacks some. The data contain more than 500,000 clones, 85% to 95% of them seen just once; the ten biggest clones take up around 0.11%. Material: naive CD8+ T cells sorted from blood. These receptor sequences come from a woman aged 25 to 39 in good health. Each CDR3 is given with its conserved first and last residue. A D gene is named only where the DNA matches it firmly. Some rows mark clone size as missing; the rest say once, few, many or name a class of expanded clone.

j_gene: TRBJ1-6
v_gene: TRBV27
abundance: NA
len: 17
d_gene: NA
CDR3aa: CASSPLAGGFHNSPLHF
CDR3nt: TGTGCCAGCAGTCCCCTGGCTGGAGGGTTCCATAATTCACCCCTCCACTTT

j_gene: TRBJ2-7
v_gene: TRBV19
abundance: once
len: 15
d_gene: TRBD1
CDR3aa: CASRPDGQGDYEQYF
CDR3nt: TGTGCCAGTAGACCTGACGGACAGGGGGACTACGAGCAGTACTTC

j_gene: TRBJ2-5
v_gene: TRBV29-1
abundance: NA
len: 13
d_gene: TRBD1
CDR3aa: CSVGDRAEETQYF
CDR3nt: TGCAGCGTGGGGGACAGGGCTGAGGAGACCCAGTACTTC

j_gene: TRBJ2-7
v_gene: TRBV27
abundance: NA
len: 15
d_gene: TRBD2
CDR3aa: CASSLGTSGKYEQYF
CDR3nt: TGTGCCAGCAGCCTAGGGACTAGCGGTAAATACGAGCAGTACTTC

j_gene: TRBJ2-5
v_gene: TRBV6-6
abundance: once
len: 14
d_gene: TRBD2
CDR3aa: CASSEREGAETQYF
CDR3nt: TGTGCCAGCTCGGAGCGGGAGGGCGCAGAGACCCAGTACTTC

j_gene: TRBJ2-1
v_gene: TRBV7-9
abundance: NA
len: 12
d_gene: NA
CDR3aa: CASREAYNEQFF
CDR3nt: TGTGCCAGCAGGGAGGCCTACAATGAGCAGTTCTTC

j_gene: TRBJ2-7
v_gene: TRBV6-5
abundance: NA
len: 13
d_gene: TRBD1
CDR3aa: CASSWDRGQEQYF
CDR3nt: TGTGCCAGCAGTTGGGACAGGGGGCAAGAGCAGTACTTC

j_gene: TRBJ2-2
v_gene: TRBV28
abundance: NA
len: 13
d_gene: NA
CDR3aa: CASSFFGTGELFF
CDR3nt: TGTGCCAGCAGTTTCTTCGGCACCGGGGAGCTGTTTTTT

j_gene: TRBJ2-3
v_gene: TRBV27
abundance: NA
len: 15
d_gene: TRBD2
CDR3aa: CASSLLAGAGDTQYF
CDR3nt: TGTGCCAGCAGTTTATTAGCGGGAGCTGGTGATACGCAGTATTTT

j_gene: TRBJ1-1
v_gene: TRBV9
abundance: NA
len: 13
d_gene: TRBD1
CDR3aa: CASSAGTGAEAFF
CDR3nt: TGTGCCAGCAGCGCCGGGACAGGGGCTGAAGCTTTCTTT

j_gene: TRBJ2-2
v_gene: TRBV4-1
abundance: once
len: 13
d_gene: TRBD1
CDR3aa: CASRQGMAGELFF
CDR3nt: TGCGCCAGCCGACAGGGGATGGCCGGGGAGCTGTTTTTT

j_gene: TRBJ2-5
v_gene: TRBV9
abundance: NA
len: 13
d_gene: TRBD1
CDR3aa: CASSATGVETQYF
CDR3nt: TGTGCCAGCAGCGCGACAGGGGTGGAGACCCAGTACTTC

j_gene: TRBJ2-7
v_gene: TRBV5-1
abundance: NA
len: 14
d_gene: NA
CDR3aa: CASSFRAGSYEQYF
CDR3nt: TGCGCCAGCAGCTTTCGGGCGGGCTCCTACGAGCAGTACTTC

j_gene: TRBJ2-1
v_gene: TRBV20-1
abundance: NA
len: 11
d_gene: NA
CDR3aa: CSAQTFNEQFF
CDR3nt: TGCAGTGCGCAGACTTTCAATGAGCAGTTCTTC

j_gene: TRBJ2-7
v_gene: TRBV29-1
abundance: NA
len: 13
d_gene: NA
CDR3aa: CSVTTGSVYEQYF
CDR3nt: TGCAGCGTTACGACCGGGAGTGTTTACGAGCAGTACTTC

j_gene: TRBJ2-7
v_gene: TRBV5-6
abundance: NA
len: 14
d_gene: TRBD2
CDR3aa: CASSLGLAIYEQYF
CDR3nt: TGTGCCAGCAGCCTGGGACTAGCGATCTACGAGCAGTACTTC

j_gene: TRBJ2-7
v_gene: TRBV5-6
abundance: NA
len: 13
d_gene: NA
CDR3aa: CASSLADWGEQYF
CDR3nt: TGTGCCAGCAGCTTGGCCGATTGGGGCGAGCAGTACTTC

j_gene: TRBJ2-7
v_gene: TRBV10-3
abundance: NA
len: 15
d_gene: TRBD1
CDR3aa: CAIRGQGVGSYEQYF
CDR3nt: TGTGCCATCAGGGGACAGGGAGTGGGTTCCTACGAGCAGTACTTC

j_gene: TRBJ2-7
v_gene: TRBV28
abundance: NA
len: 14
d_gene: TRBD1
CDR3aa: CASRETGDPYEQYF
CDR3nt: TGTGCCAGCCGCGAGACAGGGGATCCCTACGAGCAGTACTTC

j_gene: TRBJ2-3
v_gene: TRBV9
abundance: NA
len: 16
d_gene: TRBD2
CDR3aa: CASSVGTSGSTDTQYF
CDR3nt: TGTGCCAGCAGCGTTGGGACTAGCGGGAGTACAGATACGCAGTATTTT

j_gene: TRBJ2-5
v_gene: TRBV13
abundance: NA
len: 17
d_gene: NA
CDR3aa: CASSPSPGQQYQETQYF
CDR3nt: TGTGCCAGCAGCCCTAGCCCGGGACAACAGTACCAAGAGACCCAGTACTTC

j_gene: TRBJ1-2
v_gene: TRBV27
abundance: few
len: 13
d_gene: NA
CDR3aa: CASPMGPPYGYTF
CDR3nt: TGTGCCAGCCCTATGGGCCCGCCCTATGGCTACACCTTC

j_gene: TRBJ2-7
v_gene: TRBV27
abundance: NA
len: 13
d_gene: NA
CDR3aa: CASSTHFNDEQYF
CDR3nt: TGTGCCAGCAGTACACATTTTAACGACGAGCAGTACTTC

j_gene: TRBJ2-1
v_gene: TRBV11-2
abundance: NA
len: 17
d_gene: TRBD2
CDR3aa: CASSSSPGGSFYNEQFF
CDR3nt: TGTGCCAGCAGCTCCTCCCCAGGCGGGAGCTTTTACAATGAGCAGTTCTTC

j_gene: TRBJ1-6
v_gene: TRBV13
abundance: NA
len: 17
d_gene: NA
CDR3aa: CASSLGQPPVDNSPLHF
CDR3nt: TGTGCCAGCAGCTTAGGGCAGCCCCCAGTGGATAATTCACCCCTCCACTTT

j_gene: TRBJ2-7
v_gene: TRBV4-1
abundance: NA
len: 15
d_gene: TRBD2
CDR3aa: CASSQASGRTYEQYF
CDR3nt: TGCGCCAGCAGCCAAGCTAGCGGGAGGACCTACGAGCAGTACTTC

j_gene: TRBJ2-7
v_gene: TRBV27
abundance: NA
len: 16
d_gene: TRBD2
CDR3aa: CASSSISKTSGSEQYF
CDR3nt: TGTGCCAGCAGTTCGATTTCGAAAACTAGCGGGAGCGAGCAGTACTTC

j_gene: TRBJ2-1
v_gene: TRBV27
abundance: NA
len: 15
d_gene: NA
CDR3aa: CASSLGGGLYNEQFF
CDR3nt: TGTGCCAGCAGTTTAGGCGGAGGCCTATACAATGAGCAGTTCTTC

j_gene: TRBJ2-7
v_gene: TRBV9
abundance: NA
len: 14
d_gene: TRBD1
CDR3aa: CASSLGQGSYEQYF
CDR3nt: TGTGCCAGCAGCCTAGGACAGGGGTCCTACGAGCAGTACTTC

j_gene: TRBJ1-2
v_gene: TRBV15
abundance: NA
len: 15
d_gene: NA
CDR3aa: CATSRVGQGPYGYTF
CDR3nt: TGTGCCACCAGCAGAGTGGGGCAGGGACCATATGGCTACACCTTC

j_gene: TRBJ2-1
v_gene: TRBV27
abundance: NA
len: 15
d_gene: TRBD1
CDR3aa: CASSTGTGGLNEQFF
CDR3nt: TGTGCCAGCAGCACCGGGACAGGGGGCCTCAATGAGCAGTTCTTC

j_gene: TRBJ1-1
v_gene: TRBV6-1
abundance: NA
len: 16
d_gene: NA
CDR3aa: CASSEPAQLMNTEAFF
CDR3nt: TGTGCCAGCAGTGAACCTGCACAGCTTATGAACACTGAAGCTTTCTTT

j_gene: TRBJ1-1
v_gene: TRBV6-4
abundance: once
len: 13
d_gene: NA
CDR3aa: CATPRLLDTEAFF
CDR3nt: TGTGCCACCCCGAGACTTTTGGACACTGAAGCTTTCTTT

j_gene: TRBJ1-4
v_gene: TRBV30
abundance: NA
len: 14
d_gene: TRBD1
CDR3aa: CAWSLTGSHEKLFF
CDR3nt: TGTGCCTGGAGTCTGACAGGGAGCCATGAAAAACTGTTTTTT

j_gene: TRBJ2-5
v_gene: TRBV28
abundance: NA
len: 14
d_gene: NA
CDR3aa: CASSPPGQWETQYF
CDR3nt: TGTGCCAGCAGCCCCCCCGGACAGTGGGAGACCCAGTACTTC

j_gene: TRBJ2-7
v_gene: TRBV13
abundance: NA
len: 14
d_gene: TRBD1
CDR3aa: CASSLGGAGYEQYF
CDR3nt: TGTGCCAGCAGCCTAGGGGGCGCCGGCTACGAGCAGTACTTC

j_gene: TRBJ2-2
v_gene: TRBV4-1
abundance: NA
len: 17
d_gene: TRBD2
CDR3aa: CASSHGLGLAGAGELFF
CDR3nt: TGCGCCAGCAGCCACGGCCTCGGACTAGCGGGAGCGGGGGAGCTGTTTTTT

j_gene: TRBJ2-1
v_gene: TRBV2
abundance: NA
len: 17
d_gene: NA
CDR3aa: CASGTRMWGDNYNEQFF
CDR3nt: TGTGCCAGCGGGACCAGGATGTGGGGTGATAACTACAATGAGCAGTTCTTC

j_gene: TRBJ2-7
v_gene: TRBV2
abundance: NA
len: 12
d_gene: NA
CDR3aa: CASTIGQHEQYF
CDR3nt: TGTGCCAGCACCATCGGACAGCACGAGCAGTACTTC

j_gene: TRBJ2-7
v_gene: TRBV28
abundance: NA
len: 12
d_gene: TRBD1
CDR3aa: CASSADRWEQYF
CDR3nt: TGTGCCAGCAGTGCGGACAGGTGGGAGCAGTACTTC

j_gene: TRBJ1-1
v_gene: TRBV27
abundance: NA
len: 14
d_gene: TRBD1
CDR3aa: CASSLTGGGTEAFF
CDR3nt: TGTGCCAGCAGTTTGACAGGGGGAGGCACTGAAGCTTTCTTT

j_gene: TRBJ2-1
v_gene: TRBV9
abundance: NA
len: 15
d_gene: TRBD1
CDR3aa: CASSVGGQAENEQFF
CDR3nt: TGTGCCAGCAGCGTAGGGGGACAGGCCGAGAATGAGCAGTTCTTC

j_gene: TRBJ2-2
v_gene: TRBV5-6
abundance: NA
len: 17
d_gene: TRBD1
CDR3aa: CASSSLTGTGNTGELFF
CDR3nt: TGTGCCAGCAGCTCCCTAACCGGGACAGGGAACACCGGGGAGCTGTTTTTT

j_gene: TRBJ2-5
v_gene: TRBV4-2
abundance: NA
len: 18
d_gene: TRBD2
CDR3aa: CASSQAGVIAGRQETQYF
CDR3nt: TGTGCCAGCAGCCAAGCCGGCGTCATAGCGGGACGCCAAGAGACCCAGTACTTC

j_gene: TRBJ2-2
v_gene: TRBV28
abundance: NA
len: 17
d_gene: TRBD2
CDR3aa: CASSLSLAGENTGELFF
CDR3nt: TGTGCCAGCAGTTTAAGTCTAGCGGGGGAGAACACCGGGGAGCTGTTTTTT

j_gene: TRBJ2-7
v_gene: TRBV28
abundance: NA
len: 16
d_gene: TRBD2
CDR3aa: CASSLWLAELAYEQYF
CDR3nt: TGTGCCAGCAGTTTATGGCTAGCGGAATTAGCCTACGAGCAGTACTTC

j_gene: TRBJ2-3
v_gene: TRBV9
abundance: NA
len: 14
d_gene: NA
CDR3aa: CASSVGASPDTQYF
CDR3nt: TGTGCCAGCAGCGTCGGAGCGAGCCCAGATACGCAGTATTTT

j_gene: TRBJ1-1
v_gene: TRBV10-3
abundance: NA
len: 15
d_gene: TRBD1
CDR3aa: CATEDRVNMNTEAFF
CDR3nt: TGTGCCACAGAAGACAGGGTTAACATGAACACTGAAGCTTTCTTT

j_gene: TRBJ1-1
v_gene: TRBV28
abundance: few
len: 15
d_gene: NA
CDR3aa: CASSTTEGRSTEAFF
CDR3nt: TGTGCCAGCAGTACGACCGAGGGCAGGAGCACTGAAGCTTTCTTT

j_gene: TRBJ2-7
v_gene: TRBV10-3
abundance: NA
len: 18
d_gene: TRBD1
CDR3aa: CAISEMGQGADWSYEQYF
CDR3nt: TGTGCCATCAGTGAGATGGGACAGGGGGCGGATTGGAGTTACGAGCAGTACTTC

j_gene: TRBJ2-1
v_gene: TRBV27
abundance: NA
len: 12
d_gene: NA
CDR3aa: CASSLYGNEQFF
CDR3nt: TGTGCCAGCAGTTTATATGGCAATGAGCAGTTCTTC

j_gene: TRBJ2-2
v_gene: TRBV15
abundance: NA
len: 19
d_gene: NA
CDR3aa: CATSRNTPWPGQATGELFF
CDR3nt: TGTGCCACCAGCAGAAATACCCCCTGGCCAGGGCAAGCCACCGGGGAGCTGTTTTTT

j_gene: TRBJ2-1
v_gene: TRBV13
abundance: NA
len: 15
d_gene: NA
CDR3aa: CASSSLQDSGDEQFF
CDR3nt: TGTGCCAGCAGCTCACTTCAAGATTCTGGGGATGAGCAGTTCTTC

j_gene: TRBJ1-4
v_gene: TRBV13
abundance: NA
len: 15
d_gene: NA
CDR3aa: CASSSLTATNEKLFF
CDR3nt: TGTGCCAGCAGCTCCCTCACAGCAACTAATGAAAAACTGTTTTTT

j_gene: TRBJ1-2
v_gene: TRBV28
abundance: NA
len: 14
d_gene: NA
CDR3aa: CASMGVRGNYGYTF
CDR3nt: TGTGCCAGCATGGGGGTACGGGGCAACTATGGCTACACCTTC